Each of the 16 T cell receptor beta chains below was sequenced from the same sample in a study of T cells in Graves' hyperthyroidism and ophthalmopathy. Amplified TCR beta CDR3 regions came from RNA transcripts. A first-round RT-PCR of the TCR CDR3 used the HTBI primer set. TCRdb re-called the multiplex PCR reads with MiXCR, one entry per CDR3 protein. Among fewer than 500,000 distinct CDR3 sequences listed, roughly 13% were seen once. Sequenced material: blood. These TCRs come from a man aged 30-40 years with Graves' hyperthyroidism that later progressed to Graves' ophthalmopathy.

V and J are TRBV6-5 and TRBJ2-2, with TRBD2 matching over 10 bases. Germline CDR1 is MNHEY and CDR2 is SVGAGI. J lost 7 bases, V lost 0 bases, and 8 bases had no gene match. This CDR3 contains 17 residues. This CDR3 reads CASSYSKRGGRGGELFF. In nucleotides, the CDR3 is TGTGCCAGCAGTTACTCTAAGCGGGGGGGCCGGGGCGGGGAGCTGTTTTTT.

In regard to this clonotype: A single base separates this from a much larger clone, so it may be a read error. The rearrangement joins TRBV7-3 to TRBJ2-1, with D maybe TRBD1 (6 bases). This CDR3 contains 15 residues. Germline-derived CDR1 and CDR2 are SGHTA and FQGTGA. Trimming removed 5 bases from V and 6 bases from J, with 17 bases in between. CDR3 coding DNA: TGTGCCAGCAGCCCCGGGACAAGGTGGTCCAATGAGCAGTTCTTC. It translates to CASSPGTRWSNEQFF.

This clonotype was counted ten times or more. The rearrangement uses TRBV29-1 and TRBJ2-7; possible D gene TRBD1, 6 bases. Trimming cost V 3 bases and J 12 bases, with 21 bases left between them. This CDR3 has 13 amino acids. Germline V lookup: CDR1 SQVTM, CDR2 ANQGSEA. This CDR3 reads CSVEGPGTPTRYF. The DNA for the CDR3 is TGCAGCGTTGAGGGACCCGGGACACCTACGCGGTACTTC.

This clonotype was detected many times. V usage is TRBV20-1 and J usage is TRBJ2-3; D is unclear. This CDR3 comprises 11 residues. From germline, CDR1 is DFQATT and CDR2 SNEGSKA (reference sequence). Trimming removed 8 bases at V and 1 base at J, with 7 bases between. The CDR3 region is CSRVGTDTQYF. The DNA for the CDR3 is TGCAGTAGGGTCGGCACAGATACGCAGTATTTT.

This clonotype was counted many times. The chain joins TRBV20-1 to TRBJ1-1; TRBD1 is a possible D gene (5 bases). The CDR3 runs to 14 residues. The V end lost 3 bases, the J end lost 1 base, and 12 bases lay between the germline ends. Germline V CDR1 and CDR2: DFQATT, SNEGSKA (reference sequence). The CDR3 here is CSARVRRGNTEAFF. DNA for the CDR3: TGCAGTGCTAGGGTCCGGAGGGGGAACACTGAAGCTTTCTTT.

This clonotype appeared many times. The chain carries TRBV7-6 and TRBJ2-5; 7 nucleotides align to TRBD1. With V trimmed by 5 bases and J by 1 base, 10 bases remained unmatched. This CDR3 contains 16 residues. From germline, CDR1 is SGHVS and CDR2 FNYEAQ. CDR3 coding DNA: TGTGCCAGCAGCCCCGGACAGGCGCCCGCCCAAGAGACCCAGTACTTC. Translating it yields CASSPGQAPAQETQYF.

This clonotype has ten or more counts. This chain uses TRBV7-2 with TRBJ1-1; D unresolved. Per the germline V gene, CDR1 is SGHTA and CDR2 is FQGNSA. Trimming took 5 bases from V and 6 from J, leaving 10 bases between them. This CDR3 is 12 amino acids long. CDR3 in amino acids: CASSIRTSEAFF. As DNA, the CDR3 is TGTGCCAGCAGCATCAGGACTTCTGAAGCTTTCTTT. The full variable domain, rest sourced from reference TRBV7-2 and TRBJ1-1, is GAGVSQSPSNKVTEKGKDVELRCDPISGHTALYWYRQSLGQGLEFLIYFQGNSAPDKSGLPSDRFSAERTGGSVSTLTIQRTQQEDSAVYLCASSIRTSEAFFGQGTRLTVV.

This clonotype has at least ten counts. The chain carries TRBV5-6 and TRBJ2-1; 9 nucleotides align to TRBD2. J gave up 7 bases and V 10 bases, and 9 bases lay outside the gene matches. Germline CDR1 reads SGHDT; CDR2 reads YYEEEE. The length of the CDR3 is 13 residues. The DNA for the CDR3 is TGTGCCGGCGGAGCGGGGGGCCGGAATGAGCAGTTCTTC. Translated: CAGGAGGRNEQFF.

V usage is TRBV20-1 and J usage is TRBJ1-1; D is possibly TRBD1 (5 bases). The ends were cut back, 4 bases at V and 2 bases at J, with 14 bases in the middle. The CDR3 is made up of 14 amino acids. Germline CDR1 is DFQATT and CDR2 is SNEGSKA (reference sequence). This CDR3 reads CSAKSRDLNTEAFF. CDR3 DNA: TGCAGTGCTAAGAGCCGGGACTTAAACACTGAAGCTTTCTTT.

This clonotype came up a few times. The chain uses TRBV3-1 and TRBJ1-5; TRBD1 matches at 8 bases. Looked up from germline, CDR1 is LGHDT and CDR2 is YNNKEL (reference sequence). The CDR3 is 15 residues long. The J segment lost 4 bases and the V segment lost 4 bases, leaving 6 bases of the junction unmatched. The CDR3 loop is CASSLQGARNQPQHF. DNA for the CDR3: TGTGCCAGCAGCCTCCAGGGGGCAAGGAATCAGCCCCAGCATTTT. The full variable domain, with the rest looked up from reference TRBV3-1 and TRBJ1-5, is DTAVSQTPKYLVTQMGNDKSIKCEQNLGHDTMYWYKQDSKKFLKIMFSYNNKELIINETVPNRFSPKSPDKAHLNLHINSLELGDSAVYFCASSLQGARNQPQHFGDGTRLSIL.

This clonotype occurred many times. The chain has TRBV11-3 and TRBJ2-3; perhaps TRBD2 as D (7 bases). Germline CDR1 and CDR2: SGHNT and YENEEA. Deletions cut 3 bases from V and 2 bases from J, with 12 bases between. The CDR3 is made up of 15 amino acids. CDR3 nucleotides: TGTGCCAGCAGCTTTGAGCGGGGACACACAGATACGCAGTATTTT. Translation: CASSFERGHTDTQYF.

This clonotype was detected only a few times. The V gene is TRBV6-1, the J gene TRBJ1-2; tentatively, D is TRBD1 (5 bases). Germline V lookup: CDR1 MNHNS, CDR2 SASEGT. Trimming stripped 1 base from V and 5 bases from J, with 14 bases between. CDR3 length: 15 residues. The CDR3 nucleotides are TGTGCCAGCAGTGAAGACGGCCCAAGGGGTTATGGCTACACCTTC. The encoded protein is CASSEDGPRGYGYTF.

The chain links TRBV20-1 to TRBJ1-5; no clear D. Trimming shortened V by 6 bases and J by 4 bases, and 10 bases separated the two germline ends. This CDR3 is built from 12 residues. Germline CDR1 is DFQATT and CDR2 is SNEGSKA (reference sequence). CDR3 sequence reads: CSAGRANQPQHF. CDR3 in DNA: TGCAGTGCCGGAAGGGCTAATCAGCCCCAGCATTTT.

This clonotype was observed many times. This rearrangement joins TRBV20-1 to TRBJ2-7, with TRBD1 matching 8 bases. Germline lookup yields CDR1 DFQATT and CDR2 SNEGSKA (reference sequence). The V gene end was trimmed by 6 bases and the J gene end by 3 bases; junction bases not matched to a gene: 10. The CDR3 runs 14 residues. CDR3 nucleotides: TGCAGTGCGTTTACAGGGGGGTCCCGCTACGAGCAGTACTTC. It specifies CSAFTGGSRYEQYF.

This clonotype occurred a few times. The gene calls are TRBV7-9 and TRBJ1-2; D is unclear. The germline CDR1 and CDR2 sequences are SEHNR and FQNEAQ (reference sequence). The V end was cut by 5 bases, the J end by 6 bases, with 10 bases between. This CDR3 contains 12 residues. The CDR3 DNA sequence: TGTGCCAGCAGCCCGGGCAACGATGGCTACACCTTC. Its protein product is CASSPGNDGYTF. The entire variable domain, with the rest obtained from reference TRBV7-9 and TRBJ1-2, is as follows: DTGVSQNPRHKITKRGQNVTFRCDPISEHNRLYWYRQTLGQGPEFLTYFQNEAQLEKSRLLSDRFSAERPKGSFSTLEIQRTEQGDSAMYLCASSPGNDGYTFGSGTRLTVV.

The sample holds many counts of this clonotype. The V call is TRBV11-3, the J call TRBJ2-1; 8 positions agree with TRBD1. The CDR3 has 16 amino acids. After removal of 1 base from V and 2 bases from J, the junction contained 4 bases not matched to a gene. Germline CDR1 is SGHNT and CDR2 is YENEEA. CDR3 in DNA: TGTGCCAGCAGCTTAGGGACAGGGATCCCCTACAATGAGCAGTTCTTC. It codes for CASSLGTGIPYNEQFF.